This T cell receptor beta chain was obtained from a study of T cell clones after liver transplantation. On the study more broadly: Timepoints were pre-transplant, pre-withdrawal, and after withdrawal was completed or failed.

Germline values: CDR1 SGHRS, CDR2 YFSETQ. With 3 bases clipped from V and 0 bases from J, the junction kept 5 bases outside the gene matches. There are 16 residues in the CDR3. Assay used: immunoSEQ multiplex PCR; TCRdb lists only in-frame clones, some missing. The profile shows 45,000 to 55,000 clones, approximately 84% of them singletons. The chain carries TRBV5-1 and TRBJ2-2, with 7 bases matching TRBD2. This sequence was found in a human donor who received a liver transplant. This specimen consisted of CD4+ T cells from blood, obtained before liver transplant. Here the CDR3 reads CASSSTGGTNTGELFF. DNA of the CDR3: TGCGCCAGCAGCTCCACGGGGGGAACGAACACCGGGGAGCTGTTTTTT. The entire variable domain, with the rest obtained from reference TRBV5-1 and TRBJ2-2, is as follows: KAGVTQTPRYLIKTRGQQVTLSCSPISGHRSVSWYQQTPGQGLQFLFEYFSETQRNKGNFPGRFSGRQFSNSRSEMNVSTLELGDSALYLCASSSTGGTNTGELFFGEGSRLTVL.